The clone carrying this TCR beta chain occurred a few times. These data originate in a study of T-cell memory formation after mild COVID-19. Overall study context: TCR clusters were mostly confined to one donor each.

TCRdb reanalysed the 5' RACE reads using MiXCR and keeps one entry per CDR3 protein. The table lists approximately 350,000 distinct CDR3 sequences, 10% to 15% of them singletons. Sample: PBMCs or a T cell subset sorted from them (not recorded which). This receptor was taken from a man aged 18 to 29 who had mild COVID-19 (a few samples of this study predate the infection). Cell type and time point are not known.

For the CDR3, the DNA is TGTGCCAGCAGTACCGGACAGGGGGCCAGCGTTTATGGCTACACCTTC. Its protein product is CASSTGQGASVYGYTF. V usage is TRBV28 and J usage is TRBJ1-2, with 11 positions matching TRBD1. The CDR3 runs 16 residues. V lost 5 bases to trimming and J lost 5 bases; unmatched junction nucleotides: 10. Germline V gives CDR1 MDHEN, CDR2 SYDVKM.